These T cell receptor beta chains were read from a single sample in a study of T cells in Graves' hyperthyroidism and ophthalmopathy. A single record per CDR3 protein comes from TCRdb applying MiXCR to the multiplex PCR reads. The profile shows some 350,000 distinct CDR3 sequences, approximately 19% of them singletons. Sequences were obtained from blood. These receptors were collected from a woman younger than 35 with Graves' hyperthyroidism. Each CDR3 is given with its conserved first and last residue.

v_call,j_call,cdr3_aa
TRBV28,TRBJ2-2,CASRRGTGESGELFF
TRBV7-2,TRBJ2-7,CASSLAGTFTYEQYF
TRBV12-5,TRBJ1-2,CASGLVRGDYTF
TRBV20-1,TRBJ1-1,CSARLGGGNTEAFF
TRBV5-1,TRBJ2-4,CASSPRQFQLGKNIQYF
TRBV10-3,TRBJ2-2,CAITAIPNPSGNTGELFF
TRBV30,TRBJ2-7,CAWSSPGQDPYEQYF
TRBV6-1,TRBJ1-5,CASAGQGANQPQHF
TRBV7-2,TRBJ2-7,CASSGRTGFNEQYF
TRBV20-1,TRBJ1-6,CSAQDKTGRAYNSPLHF
TRBV11-2,TRBJ2-6,CASMRFSGANVLTF
TRBV15,TRBJ1-1,CATSRAGRVNTEAFF
TRBV10-3,TRBJ1-2,CAISANHRHDYGYTF
TRBV6-1,TRBJ1-6,CASSEPLGGSPLHF
TRBV11-2,TRBJ2-5,CASSLELIQETQYF
TRBV2,TRBJ1-2,CAALTGGIGPANYGYTF
TRBV3-1,TRBJ2-7,CASSRGLASYEQYF
TRBV19,TRBJ1-5,CASSRTGLSNQPQHF
TRBV2,TRBJ1-2,CASSANRDRNGYTF
TRBV12-3/TRBV12-4,TRBJ2-3,CASSVRGPSTDTQYF
TRBV5-1,TRBJ1-5,CASSPEGAPYNQPQHF
TRBV11-2,TRBJ2-2,CASSAQGGNTGELFF
TRBV5-1,TRBJ2-5,CASSRNPGGQETQYF
TRBV18,TRBJ2-7,CASSPSQVSYEQYF
TRBV12-3/TRBV12-4,TRBJ2-7,CASSLGLLYEQYF
TRBV20-1,TRBJ2-5,CSASRGEGLSQETQYF
TRBV6-1,TRBJ1-1,CATRSSGGNTEAFF
TRBV4-2,TRBJ1-4,CASSQVAASGEKLFF
TRBV19,TRBJ2-5,CASSIVSGGETQYF
TRBV2,TRBJ1-3,CASSEAGRGRPDSGNTIYF
TRBV7-3,TRBJ1-2,CASSLTGEANYGYTF
TRBV5-1,TRBJ1-1,CASRQVGRRSGAFF
TRBV4-1,TRBJ1-2,CASSQVGGGSGYTF
TRBV13,TRBJ2-7,CASSNSEISEQYF
TRBV3-1,TRBJ1-2,CASSPNGQTYGYTF
TRBV9,TRBJ1-2,CASSPSGQNYGYTF
TRBV7-8,TRBJ1-6,CASGEGYNSPLHF
TRBV11-3,TRBJ2-2,CASSLFSAGELFF
TRBV20-1,TRBJ2-7,CSAGQGRKYEQYF